The next 4 T cell receptor beta chains were all read from a single sample in a study of cytomegalovirus exposure and HLA in healthy donors. The PCR employed 60 Vbeta primers together with 13 Jbeta primers. The data were produced by immunoSEQ multiplex PCR, yet TCRdb's version contains in-frame clones alone and is incomplete. Of approximately 160,000 clones in the sample, 68% are singletons; the top ten hold less than 3.5%. Sequencing input: PBMCs. Receptors were obtained from a middle-aged woman in good health and CMV-seropositive.

The genes are TRBV5-8 and TRBJ1-2; TRBD1 agrees at 9 bases. Looked up from germline, CDR1 is SGHTS and CDR2 is YDEGEE. CDR3 size: 13 residues. J gave up 4 bases and V 4 bases, and 2 bases lay outside the gene matches. CDR3 bases: TGTGCCAGCAGCGCGGGACAGGGCTATGGCTACACCTTC. It encodes CASSAGQGYGYTF.

The chain is built from TRBV7-6 and TRBJ1-2; unclear D gene. The CDR3 consists of 14 residues. Germline assignment: CDR1 SGHVS and CDR2 FNYEAQ. V was pared by 3 bases and J by 0 bases, with 8 bases between. CDR3 nucleotides: TGTGCCAGCAGCTTTGGTACAGCTAACTATGGCTACACCTTC. Its protein is CASSFGTANYGYTF.

The table lists this clone with a few counts. The rearrangement joins TRBV19 to TRBJ2-7, with 8 positions matching TRBD1. This CDR3 is built from 14 residues. Trimming at V came to 4 bases and at J to 6 bases, leaving 8 bases not matched to a gene. Germline V lookup: CDR1 LNHDA, CDR2 SQIVND (reference sequence). This CDR3 is CASSTMDRAGEQYF. CDR3 DNA sequence: TGTGCCAGTAGTACGATGGACAGGGCTGGCGAGCAGTACTTC.

This clone was seen only a few times. CDR3 amino acids: CASSPDRNSGNTIYF. In nucleotides, the CDR3 is TGTGCCAGCAGTCCAGACAGGAACTCTGGAAACACCATATATTTT. The J gene is TRBJ1-3, the V gene TRBV7-3; D may be TRBD1 (6 bases). The V end lost 6 bases, the J end lost 0 bases, and 12 bases lay between the germline ends. The V gene's germline CDR1 is SGHTA and CDR2 FQGTGA. The CDR3 has 15 amino acids. The variable domain in full, with the rest retrieved from reference TRBV7-3 and TRBJ1-3, is GAGVSQTPSNKVTEKGKYVELRCDPISGHTALYWYRQSLGQGPEFLIYFQGTGAADDSGLPNDRFFAVRPEGSVSTLKIQRTERGDSAVYLCASSPDRNSGNTIYFGEGSWLTVV.